This T cell receptor (beta chain) is from a study of patients and donors after allogeneic stem cell transplantation. One entry per CDR3 protein results from TCRdb running MiXCR on the RT-PCR reads. The sample lists about a million distinct CDR3 sequences, roughly 17% seen once, with under 6.5% in the top ten. Germline values: CDR1 KGHSH, CDR2 LQKENI. The CDR3 has 13 residues. The V end lost 3 bases, the J end lost 3 bases, and 8 bases lay between the germline ends. This TCR was recovered from a human donor who was either an allogeneic HSCT recipient or a stem cell or donor lymphocyte infusion donor (not recorded which). It is not recorded whose cells these are; they may come from a transplant donor. V is TRBV18 and J is TRBJ1-1, with D tentatively TRBD1 (5 bases). Specimen: blood, either unsorted or a sorted T cell fraction (not recorded which). The DNA of the CDR3 is TGTGCCAGCTCACCGGGGCAGGACACTGAAGCTTTCTTT. This codes for CASSPGQDTEAFF.